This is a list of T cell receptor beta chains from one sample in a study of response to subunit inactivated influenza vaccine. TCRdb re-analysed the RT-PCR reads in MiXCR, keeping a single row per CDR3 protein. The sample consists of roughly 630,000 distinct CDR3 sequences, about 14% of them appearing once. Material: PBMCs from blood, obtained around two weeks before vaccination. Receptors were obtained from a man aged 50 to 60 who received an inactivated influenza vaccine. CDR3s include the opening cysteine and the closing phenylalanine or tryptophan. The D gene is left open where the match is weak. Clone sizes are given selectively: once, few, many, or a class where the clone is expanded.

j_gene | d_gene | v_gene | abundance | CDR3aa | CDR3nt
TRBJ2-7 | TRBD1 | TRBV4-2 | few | CASSQETGQGYEQYF | TGTGCCAGCAGCCAAGAAACGGGACAGGGTTACGAGCAGTACTTC
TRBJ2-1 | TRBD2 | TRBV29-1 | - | CSAPLAGRYNEQFF | TGCAGCGCACCTTTAGCGGGGCGGTACAATGAGCAGTTCTTC
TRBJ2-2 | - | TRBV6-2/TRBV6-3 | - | CASQQGLNTGELFF | TGTGCCAGCCAACAGGGATTGAACACCGGGGAGCTGTTTTTT
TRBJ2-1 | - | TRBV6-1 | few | CASSRGPRANEQFF | TGTGCCAGCAGTCGGGGGCCCCGGGCCAATGAGCAGTTCTTC
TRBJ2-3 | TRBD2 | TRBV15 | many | CATSRDQLAALTDTQYF | TGTGCCACCAGCAGAGATCAACTAGCGGCTCTCACAGATACGCAGTATTTT
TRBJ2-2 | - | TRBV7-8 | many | CASSLRVNTGELFF | TGTGCCAGCAGCTTAAGGGTAAACACCGGGGAGCTGTTTTTT
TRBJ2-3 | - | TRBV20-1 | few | CSASDSSGNTDTQYF | TGCAGTGCTAGTGATTCGTCCGGGAACACAGATACGCAGTATTTT
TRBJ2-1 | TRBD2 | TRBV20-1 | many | CSAREILAGYNEQFF | TGCAGTGCTAGAGAGATACTAGCGGGTTACAATGAGCAGTTCTTC
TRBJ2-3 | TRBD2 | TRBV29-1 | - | CSVPGTSGIWGDTQYF | TGCAGCGTACCCGGGACTAGCGGGATATGGGGAGATACGCAGTATTTT
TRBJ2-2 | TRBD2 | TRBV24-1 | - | CATSDLPPTSGNTGELFF | TGTGCCACCAGTGATTTGCCCCCAACTAGCGGGAACACCGGGGAGCTGTTTTTT
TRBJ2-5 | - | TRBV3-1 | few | CASRWTGGEETQYF | TGTGCCAGCAGATGGACCGGGGGTGAGGAGACCCAGTACTTC
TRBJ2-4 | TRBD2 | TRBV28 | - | CASSLTPPGTSGQNIQYF | TGTGCCAGCAGTTTGACCCCACCCGGGACTAGCGGCCAAAACATTCAGTACTTC
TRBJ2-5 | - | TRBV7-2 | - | CASTLGRGAQETQYF | TGTGCCAGCACGCTAGGGAGGGGGGCTCAAGAGACCCAGTACTTC
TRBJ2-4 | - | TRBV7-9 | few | CASSLAEHLAKNIQYF | TGTGCCAGCAGCTTAGCGGAGCATCTGGCCAAAAACATTCAGTACTTC
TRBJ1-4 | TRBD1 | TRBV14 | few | CASSRTGGTTNEKLFF | TGTGCCAGCAGCCGAACAGGGGGCACAACTAATGAAAAACTGTTTTTT
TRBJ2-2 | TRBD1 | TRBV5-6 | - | CASSSWGGQGHSANTGELLF | TGTGCCAGCAGCTCCTGGGGGGGACAGGGCCACTCGGCGAACACCGGGGAGCTGCTTTTT
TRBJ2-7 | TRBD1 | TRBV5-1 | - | CASSRDRTATYEQYF | TGCGCCAGCAGCAGGGACAGGACCGCGACCTACGAGCAGTACTTC
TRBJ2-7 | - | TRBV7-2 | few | CASSLDSVLAREQYF | TGTGCCAGCAGCCTCGATTCGGTACTGGCCAGGGAGCAGTACTTC
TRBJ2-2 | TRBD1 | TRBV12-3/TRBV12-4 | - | CASIKPRDRDTVRELFF | TGTGCCAGCATCAAACCCCGGGACAGGGATACCGTTCGGGAGCTGTTTTTT
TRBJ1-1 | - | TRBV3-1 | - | CASSLGGQTEAFF | TGTGCCAGCAGCCTCGGGGGTCAGACTGAAGCTTTCTTT
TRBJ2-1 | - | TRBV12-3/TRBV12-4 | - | CDSGSSYNEQFF | TGTGACTCTGGGAGCTCCTACAATGAGCAGTTCTTC
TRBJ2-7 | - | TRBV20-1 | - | CSALGETGLSYEQYF | TGCAGTGCCCTAGGGGAGACGGGACTTTCCTACGAGCAGTACTTC
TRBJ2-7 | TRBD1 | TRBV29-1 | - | CSVTGGGYEQYF | TGCAGCGTCACAGGGGGAGGCTACGAGCAGTACTTC
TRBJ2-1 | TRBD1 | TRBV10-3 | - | CAISRQGGDEQFF | TGTGCCATCAGTAGACAGGGTGGGGATGAGCAGTTCTTC
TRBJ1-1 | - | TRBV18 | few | CASSPGTGFEAFF | TGTGCCAGCTCACCAGGGACGGGCTTTGAAGCTTTCTTT
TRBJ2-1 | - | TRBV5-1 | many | CASSIRSYNEQFF | TGCGCCAGCAGCATCCGCTCCTACAATGAGCAGTTCTTC
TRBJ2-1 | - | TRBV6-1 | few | CASSERRRNEQFF | TGTGCCAGCAGTGAAAGACGACGGAATGAGCAGTTCTTC
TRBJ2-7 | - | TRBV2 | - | CASSDGKGSLAYEQYF | TGTGCCAGCAGTGATGGGAAGGGATCCCTCGCCTACGAGCAGTACTTC
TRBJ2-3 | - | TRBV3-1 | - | CASGPGTSTDTQYF | TGTGCCAGCGGGCCAGGGACTAGCACAGATACGCAGTATTTT
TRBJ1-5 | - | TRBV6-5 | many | CASRRGNQPQHF | TGTGCCAGCCGAAGGGGAAATCAGCCCCAGCATTTT
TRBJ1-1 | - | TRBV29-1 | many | CSVDRGPGEAFF | TGCAGCGTTGACAGGGGTCCCGGTGAAGCTTTCTTT
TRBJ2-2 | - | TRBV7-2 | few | CASSSGWNTGELFF | TGTGCCAGCAGCTCCGGATGGAACACCGGGGAGCTGTTTTTT
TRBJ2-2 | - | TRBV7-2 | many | CASSLRQSDTGELFF | TGTGCCAGCAGCTTAAGACAGTCGGACACCGGGGAGCTGTTTTTT
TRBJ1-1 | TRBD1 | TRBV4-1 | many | CASSSLYRDREAFF | TGCGCCAGCAGCTCCTTATACCGGGACAGGGAAGCTTTCTTT
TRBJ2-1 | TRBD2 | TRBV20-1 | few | CSATSGNYNEQFF | TGCAGTGCTACTAGCGGTAATTACAATGAGCAGTTCTTC
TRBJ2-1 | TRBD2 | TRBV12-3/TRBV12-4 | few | CASSTSGGAGTSYNEQFF | TGTGCCAGCAGTACTAGCGGGGGGGCGGGTACATCCTACAATGAGCAGTTCTTC
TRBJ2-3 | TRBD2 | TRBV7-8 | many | CASTPPWREGLATQYF | TGTGCCAGCACCCCCCCCTGGCGGGAGGGCCTCGCTACGCAGTATTTT
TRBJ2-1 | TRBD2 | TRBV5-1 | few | CASSPDSGTGSSEQFF | TGCGCCAGCAGCCCCGATAGCGGGACTGGCAGTTCGGAGCAGTTCTTC
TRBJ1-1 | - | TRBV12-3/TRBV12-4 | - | CASSSRGSTEAFF | TGTGCCAGCAGTTCCAGGGGCTCCACTGAAGCTTTCTTT
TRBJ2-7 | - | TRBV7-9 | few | CASSRAQGYEQYF | TGTGCCAGCAGCAGAGCACAGGGCTACGAGCAGTACTTC
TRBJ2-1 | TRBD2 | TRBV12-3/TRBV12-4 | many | CASSLTSGALYNEQFF | TGTGCCAGCAGTTTAACTAGCGGGGCCCTCTACAATGAGCAGTTCTTC
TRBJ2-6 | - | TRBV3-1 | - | CASSPTGGQGNTGVLTF | TGTGCCAGCAGCCCCACGGGAGGACAGGGCAATACTGGAGTCCTGACTTTC
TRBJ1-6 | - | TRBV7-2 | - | CASSLTWGNSPLHF | TGTGCCAGCAGCTTAACCTGGGGTAATTCACCCCTCCACTTT
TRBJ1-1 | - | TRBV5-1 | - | CASSLGGGQFKSEAFF | TGCGCCAGCAGCTTGGGGGGCGGGCAATTTAAGTCGGAAGCTTTCTTT
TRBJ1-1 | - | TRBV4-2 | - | CASSQGRGAGGSTEAFF | TGTGCCAGCAGCCAAGGCAGAGGGGCCGGCGGGTCGACTGAAGCTTTCTTT
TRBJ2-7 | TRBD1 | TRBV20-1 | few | CSARDRDRRYEQYF | TGCAGTGCTAGAGATCGGGACAGGCGTTACGAGCAGTACTTC
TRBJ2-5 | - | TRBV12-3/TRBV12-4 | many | CASSLRLARETQYF | TGTGCCAGCAGTTTGCGCCTAGCGCGGGAGACCCAGTACTTC
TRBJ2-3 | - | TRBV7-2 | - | CASSFVGTQDTQYF | TGTGCCAGCAGCTTCGTCGGGACCCAAGATACGCAGTATTTT
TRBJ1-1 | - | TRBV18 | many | CASSPQVNTEAFF | TGTGCCAGCTCACCACAGGTTAACACTGAAGCTTTCTTT
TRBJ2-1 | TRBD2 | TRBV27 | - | CASRLAGGPAEQFF | TGTGCCAGCAGACTAGCGGGAGGGCCGGCTGAGCAGTTCTTC
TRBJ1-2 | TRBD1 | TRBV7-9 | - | CASSPATGGFGYTF | TGTGCCAGCAGTCCAGCGACAGGGGGCTTTGGCTACACCTTC
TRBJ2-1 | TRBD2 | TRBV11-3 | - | CASSSRTSNHNEQFF | TGTGCCAGCAGCTCGAGGACTAGTAATCACAATGAGCAGTTCTTC
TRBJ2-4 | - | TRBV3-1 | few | CASSQELRLAKNIQYF | TGTGCCAGCAGCCAGGAACTCCGGTTAGCCAAAAACATTCAGTACTTC
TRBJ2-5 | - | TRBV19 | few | CASSIFLRPGETQYF | TGTGCCAGTAGTATTTTCCTCCGGCCGGGAGAGACCCAGTACTTC
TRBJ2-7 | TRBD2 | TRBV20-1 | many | CSARVRTSGYLSYEQYF | TGCAGTGCTAGAGTAAGGACTAGCGGTTACCTCTCCTACGAGCAGTACTTC